Given below is one T cell receptor (beta chain) in context. Its antigen is still unknown. Data came from immunoSEQ multiplex PCR; TCRdb stores just in-frame clones and leaves some out. The sample records just over 95,000 clones, approximately 61% being singletons. The sample comes from a study of shared clonotypes between healthy human individuals. Study background: Per donor, three plates held CD4 naive cells, three held CD4 memory, two held CD8 naive and one held CD8 memory.

All donors qualified as healthy HIV-negative adults and had experienced no recent acute infections or vaccinations. CD45RO+ cells joined CCR7-negative CD45RA+ TemRA cells to form CD8 memory. Study results and limitations: Generation probabilities were higher for clonotypes shared across all four sorted-subset donors than for unshared ones.

The TCR sequence derives from a man aged 25-45 years in good health. The material sequenced was memory CD8+ T cells sorted from blood. Subset noted: CD45RO+ cells pooled with CCR7-negative TemRA cells.

CDR3 nucleotides: TGTGCCAGCACCCCTGATTCCTACAATGAGCAGTTCTTC. Translation gives CASTPDSYNEQFF. The chain is built from TRBV28 and TRBJ2-1; no clear D. The CDR3 is 13 residues long. V lost 7 bases, J lost 1 base, and 8 bases lay in between. The germline V gene has CDR1 MDHEN and CDR2 SYDVKM.